The T cell receptor beta chain under discussion was sequenced for a study of T cells after yellow fever vaccination. Study observations and caveats: Boosting was followed by the reappearance of most primary-vaccination clones (roughly 95% CD4, under 90% CD8).

Universal primer sites and UMIs were introduced during 5'RACE template-switching synthesis of TCR cDNA. Using its own MiXCR run on the 5' RACE reads, TCRdb lists one record per CDR3 protein. The repertoire has around 360,000 distinct CDR3 sequences, roughly 12% of them found once; the top ten carry 18%. This clonotype was recorded a few times. Its specificity is unknown. The sequenced sample was PBMCs, obtained on the day of the first yellow fever vaccination. The receptor was isolated from a man aged 18 to 30 who received the YFV17D yellow fever vaccine.

CDR3 in DNA: TGTGCCAGCAGTTACCGGCAGGGTCTCCCTTTCTTT. As protein: CASSYRQGLPFF. The genes are TRBV6-5 and TRBJ1-1; possibly TRBD1 for D (5 bases). Trimming pared 2 bases from V and 12 bases from J, leaving 13 bases between. Germline V lookup: CDR1 MNHEY, CDR2 SVGAGI. This CDR3 is built from 12 residues.